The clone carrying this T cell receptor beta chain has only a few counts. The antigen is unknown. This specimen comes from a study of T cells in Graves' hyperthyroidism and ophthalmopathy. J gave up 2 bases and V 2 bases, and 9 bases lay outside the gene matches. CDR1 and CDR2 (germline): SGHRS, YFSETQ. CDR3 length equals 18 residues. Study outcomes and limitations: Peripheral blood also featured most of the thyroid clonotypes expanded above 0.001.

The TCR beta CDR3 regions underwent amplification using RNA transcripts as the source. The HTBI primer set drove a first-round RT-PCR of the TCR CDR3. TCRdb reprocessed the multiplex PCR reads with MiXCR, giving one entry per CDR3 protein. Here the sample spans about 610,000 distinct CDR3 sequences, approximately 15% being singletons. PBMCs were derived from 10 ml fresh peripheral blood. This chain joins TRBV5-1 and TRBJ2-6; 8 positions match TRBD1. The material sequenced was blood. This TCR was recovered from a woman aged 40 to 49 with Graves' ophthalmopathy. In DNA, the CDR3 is TGCGCCAGCAGCTTATCAGGGGGCGCTTGGGCTGGGGCCAACGTCCTGACTTTC. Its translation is CASSLSGGAWAGANVLTF.